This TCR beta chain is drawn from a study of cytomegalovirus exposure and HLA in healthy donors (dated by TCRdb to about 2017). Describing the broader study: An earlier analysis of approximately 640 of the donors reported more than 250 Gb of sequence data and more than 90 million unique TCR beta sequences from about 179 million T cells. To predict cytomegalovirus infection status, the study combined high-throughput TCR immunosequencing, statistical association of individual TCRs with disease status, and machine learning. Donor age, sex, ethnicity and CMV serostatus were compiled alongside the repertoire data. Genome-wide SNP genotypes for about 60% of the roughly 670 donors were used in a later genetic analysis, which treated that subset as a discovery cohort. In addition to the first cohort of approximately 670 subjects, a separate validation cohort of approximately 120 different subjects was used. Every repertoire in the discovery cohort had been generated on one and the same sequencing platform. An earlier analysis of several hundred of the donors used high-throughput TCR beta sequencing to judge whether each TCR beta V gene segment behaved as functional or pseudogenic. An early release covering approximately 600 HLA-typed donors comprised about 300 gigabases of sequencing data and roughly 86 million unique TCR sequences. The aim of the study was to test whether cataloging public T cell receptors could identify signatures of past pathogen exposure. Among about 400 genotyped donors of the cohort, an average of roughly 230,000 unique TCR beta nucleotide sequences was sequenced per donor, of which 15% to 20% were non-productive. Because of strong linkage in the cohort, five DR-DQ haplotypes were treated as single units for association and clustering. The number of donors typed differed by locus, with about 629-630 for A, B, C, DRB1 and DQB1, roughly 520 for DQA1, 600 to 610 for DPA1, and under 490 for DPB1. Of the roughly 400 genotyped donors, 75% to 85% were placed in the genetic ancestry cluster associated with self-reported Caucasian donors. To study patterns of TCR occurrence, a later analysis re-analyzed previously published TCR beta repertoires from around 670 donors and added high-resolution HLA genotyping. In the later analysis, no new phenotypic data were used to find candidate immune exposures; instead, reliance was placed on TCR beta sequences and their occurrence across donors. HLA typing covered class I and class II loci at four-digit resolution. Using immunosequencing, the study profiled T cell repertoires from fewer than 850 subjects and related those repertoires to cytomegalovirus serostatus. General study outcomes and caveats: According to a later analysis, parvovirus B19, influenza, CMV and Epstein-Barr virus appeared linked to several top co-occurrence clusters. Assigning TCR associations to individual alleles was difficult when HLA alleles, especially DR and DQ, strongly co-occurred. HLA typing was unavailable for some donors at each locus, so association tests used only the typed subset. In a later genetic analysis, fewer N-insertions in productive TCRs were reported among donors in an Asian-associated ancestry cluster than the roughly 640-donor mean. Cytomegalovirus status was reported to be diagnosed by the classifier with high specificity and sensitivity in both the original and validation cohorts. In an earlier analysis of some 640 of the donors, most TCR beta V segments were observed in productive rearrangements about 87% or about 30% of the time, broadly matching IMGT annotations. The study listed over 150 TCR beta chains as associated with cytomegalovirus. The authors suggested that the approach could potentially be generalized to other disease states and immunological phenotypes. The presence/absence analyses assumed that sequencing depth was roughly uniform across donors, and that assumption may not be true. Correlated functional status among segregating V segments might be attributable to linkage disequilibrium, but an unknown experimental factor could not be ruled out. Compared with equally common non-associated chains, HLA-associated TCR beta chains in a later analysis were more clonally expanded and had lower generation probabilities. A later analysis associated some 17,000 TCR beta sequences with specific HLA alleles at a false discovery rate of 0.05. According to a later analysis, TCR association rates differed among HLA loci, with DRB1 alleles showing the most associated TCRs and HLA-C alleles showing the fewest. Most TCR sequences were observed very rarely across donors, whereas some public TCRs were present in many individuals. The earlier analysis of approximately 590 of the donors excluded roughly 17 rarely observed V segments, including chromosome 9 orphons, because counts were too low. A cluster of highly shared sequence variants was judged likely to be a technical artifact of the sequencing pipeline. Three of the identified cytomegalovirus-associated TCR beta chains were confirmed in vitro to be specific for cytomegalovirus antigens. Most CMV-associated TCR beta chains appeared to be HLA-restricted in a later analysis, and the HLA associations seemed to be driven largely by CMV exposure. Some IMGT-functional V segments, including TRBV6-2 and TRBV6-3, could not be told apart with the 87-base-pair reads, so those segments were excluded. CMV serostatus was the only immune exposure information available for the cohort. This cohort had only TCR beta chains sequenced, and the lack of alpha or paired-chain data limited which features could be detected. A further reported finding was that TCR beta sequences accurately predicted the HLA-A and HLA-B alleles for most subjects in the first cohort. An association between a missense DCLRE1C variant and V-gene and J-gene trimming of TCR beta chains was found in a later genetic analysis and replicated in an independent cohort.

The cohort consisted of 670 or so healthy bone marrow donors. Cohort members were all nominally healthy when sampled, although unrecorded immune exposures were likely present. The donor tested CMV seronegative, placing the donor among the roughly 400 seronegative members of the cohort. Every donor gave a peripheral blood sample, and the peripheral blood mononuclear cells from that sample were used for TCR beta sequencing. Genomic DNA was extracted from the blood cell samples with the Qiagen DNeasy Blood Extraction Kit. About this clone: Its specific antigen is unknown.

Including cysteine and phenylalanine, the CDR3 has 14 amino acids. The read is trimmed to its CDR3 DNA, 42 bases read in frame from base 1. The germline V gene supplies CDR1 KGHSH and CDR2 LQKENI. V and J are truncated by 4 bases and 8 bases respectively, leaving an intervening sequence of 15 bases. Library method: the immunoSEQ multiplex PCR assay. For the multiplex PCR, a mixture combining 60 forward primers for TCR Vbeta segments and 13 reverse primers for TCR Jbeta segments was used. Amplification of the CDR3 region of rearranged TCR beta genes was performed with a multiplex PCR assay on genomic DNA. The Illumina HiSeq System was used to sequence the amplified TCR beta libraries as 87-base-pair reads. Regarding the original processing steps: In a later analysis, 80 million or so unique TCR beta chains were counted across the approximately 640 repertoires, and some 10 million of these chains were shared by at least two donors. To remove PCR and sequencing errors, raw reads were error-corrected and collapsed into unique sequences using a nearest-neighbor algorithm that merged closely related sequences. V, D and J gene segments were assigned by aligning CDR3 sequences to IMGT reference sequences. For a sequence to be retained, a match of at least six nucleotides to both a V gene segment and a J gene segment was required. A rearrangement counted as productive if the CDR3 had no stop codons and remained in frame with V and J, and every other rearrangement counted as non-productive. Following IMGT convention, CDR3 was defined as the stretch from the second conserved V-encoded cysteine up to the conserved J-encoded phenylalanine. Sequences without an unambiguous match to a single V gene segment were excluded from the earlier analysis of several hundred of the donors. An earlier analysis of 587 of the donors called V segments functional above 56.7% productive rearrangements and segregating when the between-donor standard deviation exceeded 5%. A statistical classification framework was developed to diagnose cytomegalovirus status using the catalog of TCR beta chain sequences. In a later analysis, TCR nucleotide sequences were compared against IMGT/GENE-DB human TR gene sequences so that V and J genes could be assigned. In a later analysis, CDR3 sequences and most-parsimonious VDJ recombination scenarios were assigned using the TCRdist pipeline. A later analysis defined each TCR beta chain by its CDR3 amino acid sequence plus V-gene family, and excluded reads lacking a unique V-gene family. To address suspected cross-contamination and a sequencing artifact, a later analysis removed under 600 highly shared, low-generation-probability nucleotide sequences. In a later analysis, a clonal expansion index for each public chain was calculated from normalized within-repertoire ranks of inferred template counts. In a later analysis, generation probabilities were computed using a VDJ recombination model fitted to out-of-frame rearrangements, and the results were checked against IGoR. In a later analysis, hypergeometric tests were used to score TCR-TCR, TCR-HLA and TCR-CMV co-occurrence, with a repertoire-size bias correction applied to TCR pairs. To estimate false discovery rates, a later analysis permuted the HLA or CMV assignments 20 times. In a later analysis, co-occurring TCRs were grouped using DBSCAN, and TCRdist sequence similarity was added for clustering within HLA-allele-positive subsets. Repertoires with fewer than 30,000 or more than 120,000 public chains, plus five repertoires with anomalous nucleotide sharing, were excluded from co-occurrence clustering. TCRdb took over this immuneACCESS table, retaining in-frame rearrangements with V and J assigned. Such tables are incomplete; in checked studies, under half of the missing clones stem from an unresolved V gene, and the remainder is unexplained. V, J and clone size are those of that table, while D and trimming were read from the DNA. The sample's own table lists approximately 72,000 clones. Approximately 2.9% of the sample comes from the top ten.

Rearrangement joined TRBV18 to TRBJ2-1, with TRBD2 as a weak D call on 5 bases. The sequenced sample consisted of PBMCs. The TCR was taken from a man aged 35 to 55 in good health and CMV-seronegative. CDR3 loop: CASSRDRTGDEQFF. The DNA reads TGTGCCAGCTCACGAGATCGTACCGGGGATGAGCAGTTCTTC.